Listed below are T cell receptor beta chains from one sample, sequenced in a study of blood T cell repertoires in COVID-19. The data were produced by immunoSEQ multiplex PCR, yet TCRdb's version contains in-frame clones alone and is incomplete. The sample records 250,000 to 350,000 clones, roughly 90% being singletons. Sequences were obtained from peripheral blood. These receptors were taken from a woman aged 50 to 60 with active or convalescent COVID-19. Each CDR3 is given with its conserved first and last residue. The D gene is left open where the match is weak. Clone size appears in some rows only: once, few, many, or a class for an expanded clone.

CDR3nt: TGTGCCAGCAGTGAGAGGGGACAGGTAGCTTTCTTT; CDR3aa: CASSERGQVAFF; abundance: .; v_gene: TRBV6-1; j_gene: TRBJ1-1; d_gene: TRBD1
CDR3nt: TGTGCCAGCAGTTACCGCCCCCGGGGAGGGCTTCAGCCCCAGCATTTT; CDR3aa: CASSYRPRGGLQPQHF; abundance: .; v_gene: TRBV6-2/TRBV6-3; j_gene: TRBJ1-5; d_gene: .
CDR3nt: TGCGCCAGCAGCTTGGTGCTAGCGGGGGGCCAAGAGACCCAGTACTTC; CDR3aa: CASSLVLAGGQETQYF; abundance: .; v_gene: TRBV5-1; j_gene: TRBJ2-5; d_gene: TRBD2
CDR3nt: TGTGCCAGCCGGACCGGACAGGGGAAAGGTGGCGAGCAGTACTTC; CDR3aa: CASRTGQGKGGEQYF; abundance: .; v_gene: TRBV14; j_gene: TRBJ2-7; d_gene: TRBD1
CDR3nt: TGTGCCAGCAGCTTAGAGTTTTCCCAGGGGAGTAGAGGTGGCTACACCTTC; CDR3aa: CASSLEFSQGSRGGYTF; abundance: .; v_gene: TRBV7-9; j_gene: TRBJ1-2; d_gene: .
CDR3nt: TGTGCCAGCAGCTTGGCTAGCGGGAGGGCCTTAGGCACAGATACGCAGTATTTT; CDR3aa: CASSLASGRALGTDTQYF; abundance: .; v_gene: TRBV5-5; j_gene: TRBJ2-3; d_gene: TRBD2
CDR3nt: TGTGCCACCAGTGGCGGGGTATTGGGCTACGAGCAGTACTTC; CDR3aa: CATSGGVLGYEQYF; abundance: .; v_gene: TRBV24-1; j_gene: TRBJ2-7; d_gene: .
CDR3nt: TGTGCCAGTAGTGTGATATCTAGCGGGACTGCCGAGCAGTACTTC; CDR3aa: CASSVISSGTAEQYF; abundance: .; v_gene: TRBV19; j_gene: TRBJ2-7; d_gene: TRBD2
CDR3nt: TGTGCCAGCAGCGCTTCACAGGGGGGGTCACCCCTCCACTTT; CDR3aa: CASSASQGGSPLHF; abundance: .; v_gene: TRBV9; j_gene: TRBJ1-6; d_gene: TRBD1
CDR3nt: TGTGCCAGCAGCTTAGTGGCGGGGGGTCGGACCTACGAGCAGTACTTC; CDR3aa: CASSLVAGGRTYEQYF; abundance: few; v_gene: TRBV7-2; j_gene: TRBJ2-7; d_gene: TRBD2
CDR3nt: TGTGCCAGCAGTGGACTAGCGGGAGACGAGCAGTACTTC; CDR3aa: CASSGLAGDEQYF; abundance: .; v_gene: TRBV2; j_gene: TRBJ2-7; d_gene: TRBD2
CDR3nt: TGTGCCAGCAGCCCATCCGGGACAAAGTCCTACGAGCAGTACTTC; CDR3aa: CASSPSGTKSYEQYF; abundance: .; v_gene: TRBV11-2; j_gene: TRBJ2-7; d_gene: .
CDR3nt: TGTGCCAGCAGTTCGGGACTAGTAGGAGGACCCTTGGTGGAGCAGTACTTC; CDR3aa: CASSSGLVGGPLVEQYF; abundance: .; v_gene: TRBV28; j_gene: TRBJ2-7; d_gene: TRBD2
CDR3nt: TGTGCCAGCAGCTTAGCAAGGGCTAGCGGTACTATCGGGGAGCTGTTTTTT; CDR3aa: CASSLARASGTIGELFF; abundance: .; v_gene: TRBV7-2; j_gene: TRBJ2-2; d_gene: TRBD2
CDR3nt: TGTGCCAGCTCACCACCGGGGGGAAACATTCAGTACTTC; CDR3aa: CASSPPGGNIQYF; abundance: .; v_gene: TRBV18; j_gene: TRBJ2-4; d_gene: .
CDR3nt: TGTGCCAGCAGCGAGGGACTAGCGGGAATAACAGATACGCAGTATTTT; CDR3aa: CASSEGLAGITDTQYF; abundance: .; v_gene: TRBV9; j_gene: TRBJ2-3; d_gene: TRBD2
CDR3nt: TGTGCCAGCAGCCAGGACAACTTATATAATTCACCCCTCCACTTT; CDR3aa: CASSQDNLYNSPLHF; abundance: .; v_gene: TRBV14; j_gene: TRBJ1-6; d_gene: .
CDR3nt: TGTGCCAGCAGCCGACTAGCGGAAGCGGGCAATGAGCAGTTCTTC; CDR3aa: CASSRLAEAGNEQFF; abundance: .; v_gene: TRBV7-9; j_gene: TRBJ2-1; d_gene: TRBD2
CDR3nt: TGTGCCAGCAGCTTAGACAGGGCGGAAAACATTCAGTACTTC; CDR3aa: CASSLDRAENIQYF; abundance: .; v_gene: TRBV7-9; j_gene: TRBJ2-4; d_gene: .
CDR3nt: TGTGCCATCAGTGATGTGACTAGCGGGACGTACGAGCAGTACTTC; CDR3aa: CAISDVTSGTYEQYF; abundance: .; v_gene: TRBV10-3; j_gene: TRBJ2-7; d_gene: TRBD2
CDR3nt: TGTGCCTGGAGTGTGACTGGAGGCTACACCTTC; CDR3aa: CAWSVTGGYTF; abundance: .; v_gene: TRBV30; j_gene: TRBJ1-2; d_gene: .
CDR3nt: TGTGCCAGCAGTGGGGTACAGGGGGCCGGGGAGCTGTTTTTT; CDR3aa: CASSGVQGAGELFF; abundance: .; v_gene: TRBV6-4; j_gene: TRBJ2-2; d_gene: TRBD1
CDR3nt: TGCGCCAGCAGCTCCCGAGGGTGGGCAACTAATGAAAAACTGTTTTTT; CDR3aa: CASSSRGWATNEKLFF; abundance: .; v_gene: TRBV5-1; j_gene: TRBJ1-4; d_gene: .
CDR3nt: TGTGCCAGTAGTTTGGTCGGGTATAGCAATCAGCCCCAGCATTTT; CDR3aa: CASSLVGYSNQPQHF; abundance: .; v_gene: TRBV19; j_gene: TRBJ1-5; d_gene: .
CDR3nt: TGTGCCAGCAGTGACTCATTTACAGTATACTCTGGGGCCAACGTCCTGACTTTC; CDR3aa: CASSDSFTVYSGANVLTF; abundance: .; v_gene: TRBV6-4; j_gene: TRBJ2-6; d_gene: .
CDR3nt: TGTGCCACCAGTGCTACCCAGACTAGCGGGAAAGGTACGCAGTATTTT; CDR3aa: CATSATQTSGKGTQYF; abundance: .; v_gene: TRBV24-1; j_gene: TRBJ2-3; d_gene: TRBD2
CDR3nt: TGCGCCAGCAGCCCCGCCGGTGGGAGGAACACTGAAGCTTTCTTT; CDR3aa: CASSPAGGRNTEAFF; abundance: .; v_gene: TRBV5-1; j_gene: TRBJ1-1; d_gene: .
CDR3nt: TGTGCCAGCAGACCTATACGGGACAGGGGAGGCCTAGCGGGGAGCTACGAGCAGTACTTC; CDR3aa: CASRPIRDRGGLAGSYEQYF; abundance: once; v_gene: TRBV21-1; j_gene: TRBJ2-7; d_gene: .
CDR3nt: TGCGCCAGCAGCCAAGATCGGCGGGGCACAGATACGCAGTATTTT; CDR3aa: CASSQDRRGTDTQYF; abundance: .; v_gene: TRBV4-3; j_gene: TRBJ2-3; d_gene: .
CDR3nt: TGTGCCAGTAGTATAGATGGAGGGCGATCCCAGTACTTC; CDR3aa: CASSIDGGRSQYF; abundance: .; v_gene: TRBV19; j_gene: TRBJ2-5; d_gene: .
CDR3nt: TGTGCCAGCAGCTTAGGCGGTAGTTCTGAAGCTTTCTTT; CDR3aa: CASSLGGSSEAFF; abundance: few; v_gene: TRBV5-5; j_gene: TRBJ1-1; d_gene: .
CDR3nt: TGTGCCAGCTCACCACCTAACCTAGGGGGGCAGTATTTT; CDR3aa: CASSPPNLGGQYF; abundance: .; v_gene: TRBV18; j_gene: TRBJ2-3; d_gene: .
CDR3nt: TGTGCCAGCAGTTACTCCCAGGGGGCTGAGCAGTACTTC; CDR3aa: CASSYSQGAEQYF; abundance: .; v_gene: TRBV6-5; j_gene: TRBJ2-7; d_gene: TRBD1
CDR3nt: TGTGCCAGCAGCCAGCGAGCGGGAGGGCCCAATGAGCAGTTCTTC; CDR3aa: CASSQRAGGPNEQFF; abundance: .; v_gene: TRBV3-1/TRBV3-2; j_gene: TRBJ2-1; d_gene: TRBD2
CDR3nt: TGCGCCAGCAGGAAGACAGGCCTGGTCGAGCAGTACTTC; CDR3aa: CASRKTGLVEQYF; abundance: .; v_gene: TRBV10-2; j_gene: TRBJ2-7; d_gene: .
CDR3nt: TGTGCCAGCCCGAGCCGGGCAGGGGAGACAGATACGCAGTATTTT; CDR3aa: CASPSRAGETDTQYF; abundance: .; v_gene: TRBV2; j_gene: TRBJ2-3; d_gene: .
CDR3nt: TGTGCCATCAGTGAGTCGACTCTTCTCATTACGGAGCAGTACTTC; CDR3aa: CAISESTLLITEQYF; abundance: .; v_gene: TRBV10-3; j_gene: TRBJ2-7; d_gene: .
CDR3nt: TGTGCCAGTAGTTCGGTTAGGCGGGGCCACACAGATACGCAGTATTTT; CDR3aa: CASSSVRRGHTDTQYF; abundance: .; v_gene: TRBV19; j_gene: TRBJ2-3; d_gene: .
CDR3nt: TGTGCCAGCAGCCCCGGGACAGGGAAATACAATGAGCAGTTCTTC; CDR3aa: CASSPGTGKYNEQFF; abundance: .; v_gene: TRBV4-2; j_gene: TRBJ2-1; d_gene: TRBD1
CDR3nt: TGTGCCAGCAGCTTAAGGACCGGGAGGGCCTTCCCCGGGGAGCTGTTTTTT; CDR3aa: CASSLRTGRAFPGELFF; abundance: .; v_gene: TRBV11-2; j_gene: TRBJ2-2; d_gene: TRBD2
CDR3nt: TGTGCCAGCAGATTCGGGACAGGAGTTATGAACACTGAAGCTTTCTTT; CDR3aa: CASRFGTGVMNTEAFF; abundance: .; v_gene: TRBV14; j_gene: TRBJ1-1; d_gene: TRBD1
CDR3nt: TGTGCCAGTAGTGAACAGGGGGGTCGCAATCAGCCCCAGCATTTT; CDR3aa: CASSEQGGRNQPQHF; abundance: .; v_gene: TRBV19; j_gene: TRBJ1-5; d_gene: TRBD1
CDR3nt: TGCGCCAGCAGCGGACAGGGTAGAAATGGCTACACCTTC; CDR3aa: CASSGQGRNGYTF; abundance: few; v_gene: TRBV5-1; j_gene: TRBJ1-2; d_gene: TRBD1
CDR3nt: TGTGCCAGCAGAACAGGGAAATGGGATGGCTACACCTTC; CDR3aa: CASRTGKWDGYTF; abundance: few; v_gene: TRBV28; j_gene: TRBJ1-2; d_gene: .
CDR3nt: TGTGCCAGTAGTTTCGGTTCCACCAACTATGGCTACACCTTC; CDR3aa: CASSFGSTNYGYTF; abundance: .; v_gene: TRBV19; j_gene: TRBJ1-2; d_gene: .
CDR3nt: TGTGCCAGCAGCGAAACAGGCTATAGCTCCTATAATTCACCCCTCCACTTT; CDR3aa: CASSETGYSSYNSPLHF; abundance: .; v_gene: TRBV11-2; j_gene: TRBJ1-6; d_gene: .
CDR3nt: TGTGCCAGCAGCCTATTTGAGGGTCCCAATTCACCCCTCCACTTT; CDR3aa: CASSLFEGPNSPLHF; abundance: few; v_gene: TRBV11-2; j_gene: TRBJ1-6; d_gene: .
CDR3nt: TGTGCCAGCAGCTTAAGACAGGGGCTAGCCCAAGTTGAAGATACGCAGTATTTT; CDR3aa: CASSLRQGLAQVEDTQYF; abundance: .; v_gene: TRBV7-3; j_gene: TRBJ2-3; d_gene: TRBD1
CDR3nt: TGTGCCAGCAGCCAAGAGGGGGGGAATCAGCCCCAGCATTTT; CDR3aa: CASSQEGGNQPQHF; abundance: .; v_gene: TRBV3-1/TRBV3-2; j_gene: TRBJ1-5; d_gene: .
CDR3nt: TGTGCCAGCTCACTTGACAGGGGCTATGGCTACACCTTC; CDR3aa: CASSLDRGYGYTF; abundance: .; v_gene: TRBV18; j_gene: TRBJ1-2; d_gene: TRBD1
CDR3nt: TGTGCCATCAGTGGGTCGGTCGGCGGGCAAGAGACCCAGTACTTC; CDR3aa: CAISGSVGGQETQYF; abundance: .; v_gene: TRBV10-3; j_gene: TRBJ2-5; d_gene: .
CDR3nt: TGTGCCAGCAGCCGAACTCAGGGGGCAGGGGAGCAGTACTTC; CDR3aa: CASSRTQGAGEQYF; abundance: .; v_gene: TRBV7-8; j_gene: TRBJ2-7; d_gene: TRBD1
CDR3nt: TGTGCCACCAGTGATGGACTAGCGGGGGGACAAGAGACCCAGTACTTC; CDR3aa: CATSDGLAGGQETQYF; abundance: .; v_gene: TRBV24-1; j_gene: TRBJ2-5; d_gene: TRBD2